Below are 7 T cell receptor beta chains sequenced from a single sample in a study of radiation and T cells in renal cell carcinoma. Sequencing used immunoSEQ multiplex PCR; TCRdb keeps in-frame clones, though not all of them. The sample includes 130,000 to 150,000 clones, about 88% of them seen just once. The time point was: baseline pretreatment blood. The sample's treatment: 15 Gy SBRT to primary tumor, nephrectomy 4 weeks later. The specimen was blood, collected from a patient whose treatment included radiotherapy and nephrectomy. These receptor sequences come from a woman aged 45-60 years with renal cell carcinoma.

This clone has more than one count but fewer than ten. The chain has TRBV5-4 and TRBJ1-1, with a possible D match to TRBD1 (5 bases). V was clipped by 3 bases and J by 6 bases, with 15 bases between them. The CDR3 runs 14 residues. Germline assignment: CDR1 SGHNT and CDR2 YYREEE (reference sequence). CDR3 residues: CASSSPGRSSEAFF. CDR3 DNA sequence: TGTGCCAGCAGCTCCCCAGGGAGGAGCTCTGAAGCTTTCTTT.

The rearrangement links TRBV5-1 to TRBJ1-2; 9 bases line up with TRBD1. There are 14 residues in the CDR3. Per germline, CDR1 SGHRS and CDR2 YFSETQ. V trimming: 4 bases; J trimming: 4 bases; junction bases outside the gene matches: 5. CDR3 region: CASSPGQGPYGYTF. The CDR3, as DNA: TGCGCCAGCAGCCCCGGACAGGGGCCCTATGGCTACACCTTC.

This sequence joins TRBV4-2 and TRBJ2-5; D unresolved. Germline CDR1 and CDR2: LGHNA and YNFKEQ. Trimming took 1 base from V and 4 from J, leaving 16 bases between them. The CDR3 sequence is 16 residues long. The CDR3 DNA is TGTGCCAGCAGCCAAGTAACCTCGAGCCTAGGAGAGACCCAGTACTTC. It is translated as CASSQVTSSLGETQYF.

This clone has just one count. The DNA of the CDR3 is TGCGCCAGCAGCTCCATTGGGGGGAACACTGAAGCTTTCTTT. The encoded protein is CASSSIGGNTEAFF. The chain combines TRBV5-1 with TRBJ1-1; a weak D match, TRBD1 (5 bases). Germline-derived CDR1 and CDR2 are SGHRS and YFSETQ. This CDR3 spans 14 amino acids. V lost 3 bases, J lost 1 base, and 10 bases lay in between.

The chain combines TRBV5-4 with TRBJ1-5, with D unclear. This CDR3 has 14 residues. V dropped 0 bases and J dropped 7 bases, with 11 bases sitting between them. Germline loops: CDR1 SGHNT, CDR2 YYREEE (reference sequence). CDR3: CASSLGLSGQPQHF. The CDR3 region has the DNA TGTGCCAGCAGCTTGGGACTATCGGGGCAGCCCCAGCATTTT.

This chain uses TRBV7-9 with TRBJ2-7; D possibly corresponds to TRBD1 (6 bases). Trimming cost V 5 bases and J 0 bases, with 17 bases left between them. The CDR3 totals 16 residues. Germline CDR1 SEHNR, CDR2 FQNEAQ (reference sequence). The CDR3 protein is CASSLSDRRSSYEQYF. Here the CDR3 DNA reads TGTGCCAGCAGCCTCTCCGACAGGCGGAGCTCCTACGAGCAGTACTTC.

This clone was recorded once. The rearrangement joins TRBV7-2 to TRBJ2-3, with 9 bases that match TRBD2. With V trimmed by 0 bases and J by 2 bases, 6 bases remained unmatched. The CDR3 length is 17 residues. From germline, CDR1 is SGHTA and CDR2 FQGNSA. CDR3 loop: CASSLARASGATDTQYF. In DNA form, the CDR3 reads TGTGCCAGCAGCTTAGCGCGGGCTAGCGGGGCCACAGATACGCAGTATTTT.